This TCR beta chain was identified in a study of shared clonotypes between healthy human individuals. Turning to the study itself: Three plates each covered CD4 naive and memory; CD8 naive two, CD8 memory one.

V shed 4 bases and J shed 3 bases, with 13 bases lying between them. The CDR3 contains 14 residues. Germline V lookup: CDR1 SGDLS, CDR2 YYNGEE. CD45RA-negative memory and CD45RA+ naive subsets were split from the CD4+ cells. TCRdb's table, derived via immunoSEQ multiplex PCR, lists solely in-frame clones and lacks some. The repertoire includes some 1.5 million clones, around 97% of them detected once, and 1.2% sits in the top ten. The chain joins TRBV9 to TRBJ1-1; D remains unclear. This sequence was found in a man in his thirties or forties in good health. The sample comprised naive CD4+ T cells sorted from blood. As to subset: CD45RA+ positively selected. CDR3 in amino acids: CASSPRQVHTEAFF. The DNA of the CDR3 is TGTGCCAGCAGCCCCCGGCAGGTGCACACTGAAGCTTTCTTT. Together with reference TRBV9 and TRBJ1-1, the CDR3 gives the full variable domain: DSGVTQTPKHLITATGQRVTLRCSPRSGDLSVYWYQQSLDQGLQFLIQYYNGEERAKGNILERFSAQQFPDLHSELNLSSLELGDSALYFCASSPRQVHTEAFFGQGTRLTVV.